This entry is about one TCR beta chain. Its antigen is as yet unknown. The data were obtained in a study of T cell repertoires in aging, cancer and after chemotherapy. Study context: Six age groups, ranging from 30 or younger to 70 or older, included the donors. Glioblastoma patients receiving temozolomide-based therapy gave paired samples before and after chemotherapy. Whole-study findings and limits: These repertoire data do not allow conclusions about immunological memory after chemotherapy.

V lost 6 bases and J 7 bases, leaving 16 bases between the germline ends. The CDR3 spans 14 residues. TCR beta rearrangements were amplified from peripheral blood genomic DNA. Multiplex touch-down PCR with TRB-A/B primers amplified rearranged V-D-J TRB sequences. TCRdb called the multiplex PCR reads again in MiXCR, with one record for every CDR3 protein. The sample comprises roughly 5,000 distinct CDR3 sequences, approximately 68% of which are singletons, and approximately 8% rests with the top ten. This sequence joins TRBV12-3 or TRBV12-4 and TRBJ2-1; possible D gene TRBD2, 5 bases. This clonotype originated in a human donor with a solid tumor. The sample taken for sequencing was blood. DNA of the CDR3: TGTGCCAGCAGCCTCGGACTGCTCGGGAATGAGCAGTTCTTC. It encodes CASSLGLLGNEQFF.